This T cell receptor (beta chain) was captured by sequencing in a study of blood T cell repertoires in COVID-19. Study summary: Donors in the United States, Italy and Spain gave samples during acute or convalescent COVID-19. Sources were T cells, B-cell-depleted T cells, or PBMCs; the material itself was cDNA or gDNA.

Trimming took 5 bases from V and 3 from J, leaving 14 bases between them. Germline values: CDR1 SEHNR, CDR2 FQNEAQ (reference sequence). The CDR3 length is 14 residues. Per the authors' pipeline: Researchers report that nucleated cell counts were estimated from reference gene primer amplification. Method: immunoSEQ multiplex PCR; TCRdb's copy keeps in-frame clones and lacks some. The V and J calls and clone size come from that table; D and trimming were worked out from the DNA. This table has tens of thousands of clones, about 80% appearing once. This TCR was recovered from a middle-aged man with acute or convalescent COVID-19. This rearrangement joins TRBV7-9 to TRBJ2-7; D gene unclear. The sample taken for sequencing was peripheral blood. CDR3 bases: TGTGCCAGCAGCCCGGTCTCACCAGGCTACGAGCAGTACTTC. It yields the protein CASSPVSPGYEQYF.